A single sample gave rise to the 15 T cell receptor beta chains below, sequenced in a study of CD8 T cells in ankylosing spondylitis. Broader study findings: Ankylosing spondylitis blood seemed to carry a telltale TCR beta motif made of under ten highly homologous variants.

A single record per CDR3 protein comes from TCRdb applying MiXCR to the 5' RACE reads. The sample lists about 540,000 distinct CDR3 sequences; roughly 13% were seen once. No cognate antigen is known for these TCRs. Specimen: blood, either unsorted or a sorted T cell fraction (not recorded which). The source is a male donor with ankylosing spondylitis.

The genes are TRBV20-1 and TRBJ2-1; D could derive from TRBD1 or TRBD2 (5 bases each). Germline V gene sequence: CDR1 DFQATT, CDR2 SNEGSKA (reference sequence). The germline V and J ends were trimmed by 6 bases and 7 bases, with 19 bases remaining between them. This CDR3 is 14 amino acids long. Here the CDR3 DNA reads TGCAGTGCCGACATCCCGGGACGTACGAATGAGCAGTTCTTC. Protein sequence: CSADIPGRTNEQFF.

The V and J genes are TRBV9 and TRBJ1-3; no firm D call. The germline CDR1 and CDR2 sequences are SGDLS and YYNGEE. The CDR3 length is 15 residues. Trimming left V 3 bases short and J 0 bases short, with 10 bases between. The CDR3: CASSAWAGSGNTIYF. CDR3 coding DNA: TGTGCCAGCAGCGCATGGGCAGGCTCTGGAAACACCATATATTTT.

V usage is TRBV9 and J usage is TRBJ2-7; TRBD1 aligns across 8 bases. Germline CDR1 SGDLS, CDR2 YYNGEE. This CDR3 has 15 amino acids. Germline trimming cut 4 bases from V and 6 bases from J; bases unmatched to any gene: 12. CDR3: CASSSRDRSGLEQYF. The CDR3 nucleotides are TGTGCCAGCAGCTCCCGGGACAGGAGCGGGCTCGAGCAGTACTTC. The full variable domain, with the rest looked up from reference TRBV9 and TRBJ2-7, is DSGVTQTPKHLITATGQRVTLRCSPRSGDLSVYWYQQSLDQGLQFLIQYYNGEERAKGNILERFSAQQFPDLHSELNLSSLELGDSALYFCASSSRDRSGLEQYFGPGTRLTVT.

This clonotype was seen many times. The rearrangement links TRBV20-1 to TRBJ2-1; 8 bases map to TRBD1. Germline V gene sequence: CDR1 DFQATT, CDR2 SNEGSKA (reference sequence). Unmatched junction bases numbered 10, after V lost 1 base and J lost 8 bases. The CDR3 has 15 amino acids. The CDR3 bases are TGCAGTGCTAGAGTCCAGGGCAGGGGGCAGCATGAGCAGTTCTTC. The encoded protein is CSARVQGRGQHEQFF.

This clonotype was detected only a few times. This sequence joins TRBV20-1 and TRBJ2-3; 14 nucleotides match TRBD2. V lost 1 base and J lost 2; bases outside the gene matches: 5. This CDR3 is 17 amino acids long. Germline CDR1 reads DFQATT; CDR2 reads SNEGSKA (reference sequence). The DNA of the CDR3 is TGCAGTGCTAGAGGGACTAGCGGGAGGCTACTCACAGATACGCAGTATTTT. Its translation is CSARGTSGRLLTDTQYF.

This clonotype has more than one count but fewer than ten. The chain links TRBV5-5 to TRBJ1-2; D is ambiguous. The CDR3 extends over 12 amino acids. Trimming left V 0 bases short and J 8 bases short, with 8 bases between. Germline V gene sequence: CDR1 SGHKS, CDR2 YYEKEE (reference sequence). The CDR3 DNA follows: TGTGCCAGCAGCTTGGCCCTAAACGGCTACACCTTC. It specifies CASSLALNGYTF.

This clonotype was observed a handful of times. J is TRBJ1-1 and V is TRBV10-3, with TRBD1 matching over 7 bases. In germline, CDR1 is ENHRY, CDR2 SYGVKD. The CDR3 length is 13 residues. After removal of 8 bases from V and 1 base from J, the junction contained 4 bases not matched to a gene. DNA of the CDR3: TGTGCCATCCACAGGGGACAGAACACTGAAGCTTTCTTT. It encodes CAIHRGQNTEAFF.

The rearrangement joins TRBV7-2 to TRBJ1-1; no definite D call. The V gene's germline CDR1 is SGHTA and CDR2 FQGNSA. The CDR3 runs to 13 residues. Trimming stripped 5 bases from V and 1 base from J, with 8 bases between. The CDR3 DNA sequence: TGTGCCAGCAGCGCCTCAGGGAACACTGAAGCTTTCTTT. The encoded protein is CASSASGNTEAFF.

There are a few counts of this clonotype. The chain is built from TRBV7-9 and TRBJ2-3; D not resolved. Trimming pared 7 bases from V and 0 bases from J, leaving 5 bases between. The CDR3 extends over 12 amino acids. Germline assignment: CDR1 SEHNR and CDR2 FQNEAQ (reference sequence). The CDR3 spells CASTLSTDTQYF. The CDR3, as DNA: TGTGCCAGCACCCTTAGCACAGATACGCAGTATTTT.

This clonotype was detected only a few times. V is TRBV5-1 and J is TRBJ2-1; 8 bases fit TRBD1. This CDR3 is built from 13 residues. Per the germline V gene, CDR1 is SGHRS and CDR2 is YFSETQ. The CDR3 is CATRGLAYNEQFF. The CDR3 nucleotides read TGCGCTACCAGGGGGCTAGCCTACAATGAGCAGTTCTTC.

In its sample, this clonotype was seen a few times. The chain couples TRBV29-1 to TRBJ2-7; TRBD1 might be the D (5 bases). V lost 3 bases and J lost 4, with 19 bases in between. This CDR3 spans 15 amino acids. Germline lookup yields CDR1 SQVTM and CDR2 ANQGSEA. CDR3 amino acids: CSVEKSDKRRYEQYV. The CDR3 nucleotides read TGCAGCGTTGAGAAATCGGACAAAAGACGATACGAGCAGTACGTC.

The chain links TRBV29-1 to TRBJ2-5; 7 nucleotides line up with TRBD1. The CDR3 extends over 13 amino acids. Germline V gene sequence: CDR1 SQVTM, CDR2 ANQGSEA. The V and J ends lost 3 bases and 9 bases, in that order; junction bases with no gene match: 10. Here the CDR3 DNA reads TGCAGCGTTGAGGTCAGGGGGTTTGAGTCCCAGTACTTC. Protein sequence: CSVEVRGFESQYF.

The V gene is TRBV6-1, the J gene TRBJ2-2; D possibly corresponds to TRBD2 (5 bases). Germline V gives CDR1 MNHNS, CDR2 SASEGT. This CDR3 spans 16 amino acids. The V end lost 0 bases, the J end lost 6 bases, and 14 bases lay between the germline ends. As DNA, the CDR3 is TGTGCCAGCAGTGAAGCGTTTAGCGTATGGTCCGGGGAGCTGTTTTTT. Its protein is CASSEAFSVWSGELFF.

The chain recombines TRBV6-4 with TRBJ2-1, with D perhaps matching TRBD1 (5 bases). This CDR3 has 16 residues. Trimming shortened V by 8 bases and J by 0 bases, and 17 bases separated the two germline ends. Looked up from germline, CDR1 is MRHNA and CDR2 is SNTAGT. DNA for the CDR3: TGTGCCAGCCGAATGGGGCGGACCTTCTCCTACAATGAGCAGTTCTTC. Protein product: CASRMGRTFSYNEQFF.

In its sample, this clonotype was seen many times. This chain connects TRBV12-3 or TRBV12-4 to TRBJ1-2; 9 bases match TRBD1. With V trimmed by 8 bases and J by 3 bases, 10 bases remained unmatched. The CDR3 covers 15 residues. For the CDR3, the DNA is TGTGCCAGCTTGGGGGGGACAGGGAACGACTATGGCTACACCTTC. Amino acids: CASLGGTGNDYGYTF.